Listed below are T cell receptor beta chains from one sample, sequenced in a study of blood T cell repertoires in COVID-19. Some clones are missing from TCRdb's copy, which holds only in-frame ones; the method was immunoSEQ multiplex PCR. The table records roughly 250,000 clones, 85% to 90% of them present only once. Sequenced sample: PBMCs or T cells enriched from blood (not recorded which). The source of these receptors is a man aged 35 to 55 who had recovered from COVID-19. The CDR3 runs from the conserved cysteine through the conserved F or W. A D gene is named only where the DNA matches it firmly.

J: TRBJ1-5
V: TRBV19
D: TRBD1
CDR3: CASTPATGYNQPQHF
DNA: TGTGCCAGTACCCCGGCGACAGGGTACAATCAGCCCCAGCATTTT

J: TRBJ2-1
V: TRBV15
D: TRBD2
CDR3: CATSRGRGSGREQFF
DNA: TGTGCCACCAGCAGAGGCCGGGGTAGCGGGAGGGAGCAGTTCTTC

J: TRBJ1-4
V: TRBV30
D: NA
CDR3: CAWSVSGANEKLFF
DNA: TGTGCCTGGAGTGTATCGGGGGCTAATGAAAAACTGTTTTTT

J: TRBJ2-5
V: TRBV3-1/TRBV3-2
D: NA
CDR3: CASSQETRETQYF
DNA: TGTGCCAGCAGCCAAGAAACCCGGGAGACCCAGTACTTC

J: TRBJ2-3
V: TRBV18
D: TRBD2
CDR3: CASSEYETSWYF
DNA: TGTGCCAGCTCAGAATACGAGACTAGCTGGTATTTT

J: TRBJ2-1
V: TRBV28
D: NA
CDR3: CASSFHTSNNEQFF
DNA: TGTGCCAGCAGTTTTCATACCTCTAACAATGAGCAGTTCTTC

J: TRBJ2-7
V: TRBV10-3
D: TRBD2
CDR3: CAISQTSASYEQYF
DNA: TGTGCCATCAGCCAGACTAGCGCGTCGTACGAGCAGTACTTC

J: TRBJ2-1
V: TRBV19
D: NA
CDR3: CASRGRSSYNEQFF
DNA: TGTGCCAGCAGAGGTAGGAGCTCCTACAATGAGCAGTTCTTC

J: TRBJ2-5
V: TRBV3-1/TRBV3-2
D: TRBD2
CDR3: CASSQVTSGSSWETQYF
DNA: TGTGCCAGCAGCCAAGTAACTAGCGGGAGCTCATGGGAGACCCAGTACTTC

J: TRBJ1-6
V: TRBV5-1
D: TRBD1
CDR3: CASSSRDRATYNSPLHF
DNA: TGCGCCAGCAGCTCCCGGGACAGGGCTACCTATAATTCACCCCTCCACTTT

J: TRBJ1-3
V: TRBV10-1
D: TRBD1
CDR3: CASSEDRAGNTIYF
DNA: TGCGCCAGCAGTGAGGACAGGGCTGGAAACACCATATATTTT

J: TRBJ1-1
V: TRBV19
D: TRBD1
CDR3: CATSTGGYTEAFF
DNA: TGTGCCACCTCTACAGGGGGCTACACTGAAGCTTTCTTT

J: TRBJ2-3
V: TRBV7-3
D: TRBD1
CDR3: CASSSYFGTGGAADTQYF
DNA: TGTGCCAGCAGTTCTTATTTTGGGACAGGGGGCGCGGCAGATACGCAGTATTTT